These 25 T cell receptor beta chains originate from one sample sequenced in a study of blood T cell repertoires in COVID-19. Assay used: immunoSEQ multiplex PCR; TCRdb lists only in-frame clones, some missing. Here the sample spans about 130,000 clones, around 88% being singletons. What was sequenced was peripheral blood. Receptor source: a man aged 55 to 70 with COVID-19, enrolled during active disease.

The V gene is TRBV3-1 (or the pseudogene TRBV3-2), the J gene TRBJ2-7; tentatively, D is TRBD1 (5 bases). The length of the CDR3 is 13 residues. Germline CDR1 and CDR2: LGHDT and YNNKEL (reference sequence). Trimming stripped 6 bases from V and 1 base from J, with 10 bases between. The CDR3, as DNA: TGTGCCAGCAGACCACAGGCTTCCTACGAGCAGTACTTC. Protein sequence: CASRPQASYEQYF.

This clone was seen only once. CDR3 coding DNA: TGTGCCAGCAGAGGCTCCTTTGGGAGGGGGATGAACACTGAAGCTTTCTTT. Residues: CASRGSFGRGMNTEAFF. The chain employs TRBV25-1 and TRBJ1-1; a possible D gene is TRBD1 (6 bases). This CDR3 contains 17 residues. The germline V and J ends were trimmed by 6 bases and 0 bases, with 20 bases remaining between them. CDR1 is MGHDK and CDR2 is SYGVNS in the germline V gene.

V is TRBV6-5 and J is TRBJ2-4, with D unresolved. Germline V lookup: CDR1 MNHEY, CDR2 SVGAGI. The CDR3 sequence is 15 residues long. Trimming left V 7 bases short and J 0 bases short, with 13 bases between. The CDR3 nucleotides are TGTGCCAGCACTCCAGACCGGGTAGCCAAAAACATTCAGTACTTC. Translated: CASTPDRVAKNIQYF.

The CDR3 bases are TGTGCCAGCAGTTTATCGGGTGAAAAACTGTTTTTT. Its protein is CASSLSGEKLFF. V is TRBV28 and J is TRBJ1-4; D is ambiguous. The CDR3 has 12 residues. Germline V gives CDR1 MDHEN, CDR2 SYDVKM. Trimming removed 1 base at V and 7 bases at J, with 4 bases between. The whole variable domain, filled in from reference TRBV28 and TRBJ1-4, reads DVKVTQSSRYLVKRTGEKVFLECVQDMDHENMFWYRQDPGLGLRLIYFSYDVKMKEKGDIPEGYSVSREKKERFSLILESASTNQTSMYLCASSLSGEKLFFGSGTQLSVL.

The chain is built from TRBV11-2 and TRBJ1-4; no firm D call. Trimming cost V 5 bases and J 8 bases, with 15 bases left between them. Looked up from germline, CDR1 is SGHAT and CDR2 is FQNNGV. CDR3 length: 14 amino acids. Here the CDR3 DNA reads TGTGCCAGCAGCGACCGGCCTCTAGGAGAAAAACTGTTTTTT. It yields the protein CASSDRPLGEKLFF.

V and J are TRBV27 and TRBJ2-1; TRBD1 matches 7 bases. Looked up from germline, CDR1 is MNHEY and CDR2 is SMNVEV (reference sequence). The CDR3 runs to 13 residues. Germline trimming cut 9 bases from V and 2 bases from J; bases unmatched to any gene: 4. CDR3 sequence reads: CARTGCAYNEQFF. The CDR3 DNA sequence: TGTGCCAGGACAGGGTGTGCCTACAATGAGCAGTTCTTC.

This CDR3 reads CASGDRSYYGYTF. In nucleotides, the CDR3 is TGTGCCAGCGGGGACAGGTCCTACTATGGCTACACCTTC. This chain links TRBV5-5 with TRBJ1-2, with 8 nucleotides matching TRBD1. The CDR3 extends over 13 amino acids. With 7 bases clipped from V and 3 bases from J, the junction kept 5 bases outside the gene matches. CDR1 and CDR2 (germline): SGHKS, YYEKEE (reference sequence).

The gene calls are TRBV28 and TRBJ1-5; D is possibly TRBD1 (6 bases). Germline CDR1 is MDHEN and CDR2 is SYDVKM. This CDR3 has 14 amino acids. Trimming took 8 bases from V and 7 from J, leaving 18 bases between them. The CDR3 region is CASLGGGLGQPQHF. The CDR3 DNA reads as TGTGCCAGCCTCGGCGGGGGGCTGGGGCAGCCCCAGCATTTT.

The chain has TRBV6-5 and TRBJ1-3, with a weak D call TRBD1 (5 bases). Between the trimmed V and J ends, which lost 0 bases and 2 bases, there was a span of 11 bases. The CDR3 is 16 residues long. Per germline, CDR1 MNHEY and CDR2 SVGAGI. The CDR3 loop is CASSYSAGRTGNTIYF. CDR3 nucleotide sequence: TGTGCCAGCAGTTACTCGGCAGGGAGGACTGGAAACACCATATATTTT.

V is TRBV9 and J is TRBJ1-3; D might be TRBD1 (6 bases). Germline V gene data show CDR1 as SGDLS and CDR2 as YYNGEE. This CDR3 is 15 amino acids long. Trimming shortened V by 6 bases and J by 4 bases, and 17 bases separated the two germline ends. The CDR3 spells CASTLRGGVGNTIYF. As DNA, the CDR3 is TGTGCCAGCACCCTCCGAGGGGGAGTCGGAAACACCATATATTTT. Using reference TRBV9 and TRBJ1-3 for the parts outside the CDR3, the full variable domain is DSGVTQTPKHLITATGQRVTLRCSPRSGDLSVYWYQQSLDQGLQFLIQYYNGEERAKGNILERFSAQQFPDLHSELNLSSLELGDSALYFCASTLRGGVGNTIYFGEGSWLTVV.

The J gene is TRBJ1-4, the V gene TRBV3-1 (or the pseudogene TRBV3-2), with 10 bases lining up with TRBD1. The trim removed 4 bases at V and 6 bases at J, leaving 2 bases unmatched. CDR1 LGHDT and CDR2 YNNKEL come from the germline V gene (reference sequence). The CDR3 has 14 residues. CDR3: CASSPTGGDEKLFF. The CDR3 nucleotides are TGTGCCAGCAGCCCGACAGGGGGCGATGAAAAACTGTTTTTT.

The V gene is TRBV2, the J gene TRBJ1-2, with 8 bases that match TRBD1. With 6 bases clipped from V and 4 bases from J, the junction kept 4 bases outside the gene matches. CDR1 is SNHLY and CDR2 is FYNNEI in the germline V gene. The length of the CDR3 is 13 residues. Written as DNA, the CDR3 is TGTGCCAGCAGGGCAGGGGGCGGCTATGGCTACACCTTC. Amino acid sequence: CASRAGGGYGYTF.

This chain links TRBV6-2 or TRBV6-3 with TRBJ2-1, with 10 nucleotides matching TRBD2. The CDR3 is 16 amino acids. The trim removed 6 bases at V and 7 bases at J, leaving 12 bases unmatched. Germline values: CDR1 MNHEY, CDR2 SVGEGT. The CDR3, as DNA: TGTGCCAGCAGCGACAATAGCGGGGGGCTTAAGAATGAGCAGTTCTTC. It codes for CASSDNSGGLKNEQFF.

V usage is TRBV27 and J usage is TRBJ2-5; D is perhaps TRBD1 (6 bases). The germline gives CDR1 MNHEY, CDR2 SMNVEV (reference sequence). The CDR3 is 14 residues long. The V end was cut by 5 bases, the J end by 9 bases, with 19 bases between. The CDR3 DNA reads TGTGCCAGCAGTACCCGGGACACCTCCCTCGCCCAGTACTTC. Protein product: CASSTRDTSLAQYF.

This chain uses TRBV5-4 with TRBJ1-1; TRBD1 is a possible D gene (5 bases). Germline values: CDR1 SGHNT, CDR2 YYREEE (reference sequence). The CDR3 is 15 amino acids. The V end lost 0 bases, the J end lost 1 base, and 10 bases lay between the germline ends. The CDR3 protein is CASSLAGSRNTEAFF. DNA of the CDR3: TGTGCCAGCAGCTTGGCAGGGTCGAGGAACACTGAAGCTTTCTTT.

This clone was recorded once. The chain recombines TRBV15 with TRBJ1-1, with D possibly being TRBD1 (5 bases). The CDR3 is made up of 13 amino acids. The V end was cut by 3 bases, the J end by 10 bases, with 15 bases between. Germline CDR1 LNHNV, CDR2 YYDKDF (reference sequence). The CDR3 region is CATSSPMQGVAFF. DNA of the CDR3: TGTGCCACCAGCAGCCCAATGCAGGGTGTAGCTTTCTTT.

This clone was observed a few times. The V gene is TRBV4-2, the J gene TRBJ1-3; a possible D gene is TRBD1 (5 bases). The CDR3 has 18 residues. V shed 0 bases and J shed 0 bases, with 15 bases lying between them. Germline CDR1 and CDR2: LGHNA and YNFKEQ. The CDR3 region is CASSQELPRRGSGNTIYF. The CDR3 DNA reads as TGTGCCAGCAGCCAAGAACTCCCCCGGAGGGGCTCTGGAAACACCATATATTTT.

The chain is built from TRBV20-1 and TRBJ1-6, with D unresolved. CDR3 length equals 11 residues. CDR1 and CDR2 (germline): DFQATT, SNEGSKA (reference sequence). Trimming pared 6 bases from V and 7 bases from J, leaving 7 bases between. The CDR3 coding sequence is TGCAGTGCGGGTAGCAATTCACCCCTCCACTTT. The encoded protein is CSAGSNSPLHF.

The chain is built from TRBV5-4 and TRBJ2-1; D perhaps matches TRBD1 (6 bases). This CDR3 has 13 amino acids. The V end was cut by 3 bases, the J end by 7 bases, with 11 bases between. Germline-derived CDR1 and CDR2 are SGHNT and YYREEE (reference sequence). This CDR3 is CASSWLGANEQFF. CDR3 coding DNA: TGTGCCAGCAGCTGGTTGGGGGCAAATGAGCAGTTCTTC. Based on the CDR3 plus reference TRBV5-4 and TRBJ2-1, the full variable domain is ETGVTQSPTHLIKTRGQQVTLRCSSQSGHNTVSWYQQALGQGPQFIFQYYREEENGRGNFPPRFSGLQFPNYSSELNVNALELDDSALYLCASSWLGANEQFFGPGTRLTVL.

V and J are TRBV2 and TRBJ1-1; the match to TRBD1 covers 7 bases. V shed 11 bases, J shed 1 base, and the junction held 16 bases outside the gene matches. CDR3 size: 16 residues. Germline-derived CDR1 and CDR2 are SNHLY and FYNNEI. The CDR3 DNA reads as TGTGCCGGGAAACAGGGGCTACCCCTAGCGAACACTGAAGCTTTCTTT. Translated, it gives CAGKQGLPLANTEAFF.

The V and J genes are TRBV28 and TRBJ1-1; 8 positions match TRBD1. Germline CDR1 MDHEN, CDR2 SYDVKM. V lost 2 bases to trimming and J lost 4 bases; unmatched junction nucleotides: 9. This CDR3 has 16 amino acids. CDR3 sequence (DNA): TGTGCCAGCAGTTTAGGCCGGACAGGGATAAGCACTGAAGCTTTCTTT. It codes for CASSLGRTGISTEAFF.

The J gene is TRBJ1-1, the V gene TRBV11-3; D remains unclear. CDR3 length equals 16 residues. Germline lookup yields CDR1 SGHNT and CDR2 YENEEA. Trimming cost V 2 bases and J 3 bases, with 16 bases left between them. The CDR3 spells CASSLRAQPGDTEAFF. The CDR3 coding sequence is TGTGCCAGCAGCTTAAGGGCTCAACCGGGAGACACTGAAGCTTTCTTT.

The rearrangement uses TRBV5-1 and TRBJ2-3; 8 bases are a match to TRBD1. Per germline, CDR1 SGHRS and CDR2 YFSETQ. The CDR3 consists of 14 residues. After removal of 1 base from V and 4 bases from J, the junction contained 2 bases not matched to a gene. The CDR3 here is CASSLSQGADTQYF. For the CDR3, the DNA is TGCGCCAGCAGCTTGTCACAGGGGGCAGATACGCAGTATTTT.

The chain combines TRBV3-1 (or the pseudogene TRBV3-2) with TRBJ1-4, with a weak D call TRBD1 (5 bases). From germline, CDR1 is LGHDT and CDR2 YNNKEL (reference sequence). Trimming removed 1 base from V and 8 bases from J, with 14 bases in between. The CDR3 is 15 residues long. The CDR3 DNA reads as TGTGCCAGCAGCCAAGTGGGCAGGGCGAGGGAAAAACTGTTTTTT. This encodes CASSQVGRAREKLFF.

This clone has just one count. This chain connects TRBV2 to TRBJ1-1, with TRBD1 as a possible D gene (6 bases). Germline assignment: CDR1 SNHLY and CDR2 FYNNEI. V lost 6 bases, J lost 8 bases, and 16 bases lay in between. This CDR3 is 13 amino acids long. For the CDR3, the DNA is TGTGCCAGCAGGAACAGGGTTCCCCCCGAAGCTTTCTTT. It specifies CASRNRVPPEAFF. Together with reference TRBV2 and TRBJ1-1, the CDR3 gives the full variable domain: EPEVTQTPSHQVTQMGQEVILRCVPISNHLYFYWYRQILGQKVEFLVSFYNNEISEKSEIFDDQFSVERPDGSNFTLKIRSTKLEDSAMYFCASRNRVPPEAFFGQGTRLTVV.